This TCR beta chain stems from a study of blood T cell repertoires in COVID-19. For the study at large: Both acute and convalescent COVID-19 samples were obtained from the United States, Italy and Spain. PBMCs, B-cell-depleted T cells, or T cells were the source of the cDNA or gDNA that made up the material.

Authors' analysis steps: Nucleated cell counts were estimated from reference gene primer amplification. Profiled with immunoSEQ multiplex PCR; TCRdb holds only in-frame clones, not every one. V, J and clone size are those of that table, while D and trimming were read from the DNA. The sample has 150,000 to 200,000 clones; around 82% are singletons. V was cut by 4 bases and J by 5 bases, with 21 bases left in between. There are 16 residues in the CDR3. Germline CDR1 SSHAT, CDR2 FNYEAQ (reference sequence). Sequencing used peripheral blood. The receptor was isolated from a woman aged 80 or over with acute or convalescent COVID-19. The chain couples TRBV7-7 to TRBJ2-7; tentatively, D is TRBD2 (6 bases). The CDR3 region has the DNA TGTGCCAGCAGCTCCCGGGACTTTTTTTGGGGTCACGAGCAGTACTTC. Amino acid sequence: CASSSRDFFWGHEQYF.